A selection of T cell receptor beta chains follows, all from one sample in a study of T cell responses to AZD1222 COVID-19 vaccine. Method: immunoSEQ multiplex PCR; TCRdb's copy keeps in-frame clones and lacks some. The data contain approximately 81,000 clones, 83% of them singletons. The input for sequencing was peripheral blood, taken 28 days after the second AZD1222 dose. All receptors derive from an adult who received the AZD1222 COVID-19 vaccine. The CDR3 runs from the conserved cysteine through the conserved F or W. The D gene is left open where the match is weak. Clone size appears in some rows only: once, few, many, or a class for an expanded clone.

DNA: TGTGCCAGCAGCTTCCCGTCGGGGGAGCAGTACTTC
CDR3: CASSFPSGEQYF
V: TRBV27
size: -
J: TRBJ2-7
D: -

DNA: TGTGCCAGCAGTTCCGGGACGAGGATTACTAACTATGGCTACACCTTC
CDR3: CASSSGTRITNYGYTF
V: TRBV28
size: -
J: TRBJ1-2
D: -

DNA: TGTGCCAGCAGTTCGCTTGATGGGATCCGGACTGAAGCTTTCTTT
CDR3: CASSSLDGIRTEAFF
V: TRBV28
size: once
J: TRBJ1-1
D: -

DNA: TGTGCCAGCAGCTCACAGGGTGTCACTGAAGCTTTCTTT
CDR3: CASSSQGVTEAFF
V: TRBV7-2
size: once
J: TRBJ1-1
D: -

DNA: TGTGCCAGCAGTTACCGTGGTTATGGCTACACCTTC
CDR3: CASSYRGYGYTF
V: TRBV6-5
size: -
J: TRBJ1-2
D: -

DNA: TGCAGTGCTAGCCAACCCAATGAGCAGTTCTTC
CDR3: CSASQPNEQFF
V: TRBV20-1
size: -
J: TRBJ2-1
D: -

DNA: TGCGCCAGCAGCTTGAGTCCTAGCCGGAACACCGGGGAGCTGTTTTTT
CDR3: CASSLSPSRNTGELFF
V: TRBV5-1
size: -
J: TRBJ2-2
D: -

DNA: TGTGCCAGCAGCCCGTCAGCCGGGCCCTACGAGCAGTACTTC
CDR3: CASSPSAGPYEQYF
V: TRBV7-3
size: -
J: TRBJ2-7
D: -

DNA: TGTGCCAGCAGCTTAATGATAGGGTCCAATGAGCAGTTCTTC
CDR3: CASSLMIGSNEQFF
V: TRBV7-3
size: -
J: TRBJ2-1
D: -

DNA: TGCAGTGCTAGTCCGGGACTCTGGAGGAATGAGCAGTTCTTC
CDR3: CSASPGLWRNEQFF
V: TRBV20-1
size: -
J: TRBJ2-1
D: -

DNA: TGTGCCAGCAGCCCCCCAATCGGGCGGAATGAGCAGTTCTTC
CDR3: CASSPPIGRNEQFF
V: TRBV3-1/TRBV3-2
size: -
J: TRBJ2-1
D: -

DNA: TGTGCCAGCAGCCACGCAACGGGACTAGCGGGAGTCGGGGAGACCCAGTACTTC
CDR3: CASSHATGLAGVGETQYF
V: TRBV6-2/TRBV6-3
size: -
J: TRBJ2-5
D: TRBD2

DNA: TGTGCCAGCAGCCCCGACAGGAGTTACGAGCAGTACTTC
CDR3: CASSPDRSYEQYF
V: TRBV7-2
size: -
J: TRBJ2-7
D: -

DNA: TGTGCCAGCAGGGTGCTGACAGGGAACACCGGGGAGCTGTTTTTT
CDR3: CASRVLTGNTGELFF
V: TRBV28
size: -
J: TRBJ2-2
D: -

DNA: TGTGCCAGCAGCCAAGGGGACAGGGCGACAAATAGCAATCAGCCCCAGCATTTT
CDR3: CASSQGDRATNSNQPQHF
V: TRBV3-1/TRBV3-2
size: -
J: TRBJ1-5
D: TRBD1

DNA: TGCGCCAGCAGCTTGGAATTGAACAGCGGGCGGGATACGCAGTATTTT
CDR3: CASSLELNSGRDTQYF
V: TRBV5-1
size: -
J: TRBJ2-3
D: -

DNA: TGTGCCAGTAGTCCGCGGAAGGGACAGGGACCCTACGAGCAGTACTTC
CDR3: CASSPRKGQGPYEQYF
V: TRBV19
size: -
J: TRBJ2-7
D: TRBD1

DNA: TGCGCCAGCAGCCAAGTCGGGGCTGGAACCATGAACACTGAAGCTTTCTTT
CDR3: CASSQVGAGTMNTEAFF
V: TRBV4-1
size: -
J: TRBJ1-1
D: -

DNA: TGTGCCAGCAGCTTAGGACAGGGGAACTATGGCTACACCTTC
CDR3: CASSLGQGNYGYTF
V: TRBV7-2
size: -
J: TRBJ1-2
D: TRBD1

DNA: TGTGCCAGCAGGGTCTCCTACGAGCAGTACTTC
CDR3: CASRVSYEQYF
V: TRBV2
size: -
J: TRBJ2-7
D: -

DNA: TGTGCCAGCAGCCAGGGGACAGTATCGACAGATACGCAGTATTTT
CDR3: CASSQGTVSTDTQYF
V: TRBV9
size: -
J: TRBJ2-3
D: TRBD1

DNA: TGTGCCAGCAGCAAAGGGCCGGGGCAGTCAGACTCCTATAATTCACCCCTCCACTTT
CDR3: CASSKGPGQSDSYNSPLHF
V: TRBV21-1
size: -
J: TRBJ1-6
D: -

DNA: TGTGCCAGCAGCCTTCGGGGCAGGGTGAGGTCCGGGGAGCTGTTTTTT
CDR3: CASSLRGRVRSGELFF
V: TRBV3-1/TRBV3-2
size: -
J: TRBJ2-2
D: -

DNA: TGTGCCAGCAGCTCTATTCCCTGGCGGGAGAAAGCCGGGGAGCTGTTTTTT
CDR3: CASSSIPWREKAGELFF
V: TRBV7-6
size: -
J: TRBJ2-2
D: TRBD2

DNA: TGTGCCAGCAGCTTAGGAGAGGGGCGCACAGATACGCAGTATTTT
CDR3: CASSLGEGRTDTQYF
V: TRBV7-9
size: -
J: TRBJ2-3
D: -

DNA: TGTGCCAGCCACCCCGGGGCCTCTTATGGCTACACCTTC
CDR3: CASHPGASYGYTF
V: TRBV6-5
size: -
J: TRBJ1-2
D: -

DNA: TGTGCCAGCAGTGAATCCTCGGGATCAGATACGCAGTATTTT
CDR3: CASSESSGSDTQYF
V: TRBV25-1
size: -
J: TRBJ2-3
D: -

DNA: TGTGCCAGCAGCCGAGAAAGGGGAGTACGCGGGGAGCTGTTTTTT
CDR3: CASSRERGVRGELFF
V: TRBV3-1/TRBV3-2
size: -
J: TRBJ2-2
D: -